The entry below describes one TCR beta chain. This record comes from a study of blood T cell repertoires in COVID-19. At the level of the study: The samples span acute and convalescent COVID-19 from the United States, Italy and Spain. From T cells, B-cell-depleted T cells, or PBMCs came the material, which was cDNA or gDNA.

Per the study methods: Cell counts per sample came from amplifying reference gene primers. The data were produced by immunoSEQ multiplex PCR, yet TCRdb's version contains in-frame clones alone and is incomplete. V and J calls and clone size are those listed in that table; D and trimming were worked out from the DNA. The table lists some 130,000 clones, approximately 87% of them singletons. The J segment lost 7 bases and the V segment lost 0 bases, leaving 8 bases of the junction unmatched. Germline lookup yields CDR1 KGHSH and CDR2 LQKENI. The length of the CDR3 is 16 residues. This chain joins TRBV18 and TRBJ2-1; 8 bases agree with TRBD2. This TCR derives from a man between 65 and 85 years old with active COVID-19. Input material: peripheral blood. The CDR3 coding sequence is TGTGCCAGCTCACCACCTGTGCTAGCGGGTGGAAATGAGCAGTTCTTC. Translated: CASSPPVLAGGNEQFF.